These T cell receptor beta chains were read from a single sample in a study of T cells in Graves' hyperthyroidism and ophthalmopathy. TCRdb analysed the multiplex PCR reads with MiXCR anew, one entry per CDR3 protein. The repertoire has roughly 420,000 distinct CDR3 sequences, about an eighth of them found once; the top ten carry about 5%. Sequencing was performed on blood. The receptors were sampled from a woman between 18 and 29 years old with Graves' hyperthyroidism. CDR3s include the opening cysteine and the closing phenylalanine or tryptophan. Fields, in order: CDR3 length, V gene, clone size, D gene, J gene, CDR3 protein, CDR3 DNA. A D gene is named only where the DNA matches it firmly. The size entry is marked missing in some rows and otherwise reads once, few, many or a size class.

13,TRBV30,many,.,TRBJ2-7,CAWSFSASYEQYF,TGTGCCTGGAGTTTTAGTGCCTCCTACGAGCAGTACTTC
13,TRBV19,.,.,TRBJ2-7,CASGQRLSYEQYF,TGTGCCAGTGGACAGCGCCTTTCCTACGAGCAGTACTTC
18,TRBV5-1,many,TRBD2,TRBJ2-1,CASSSRTSGRSSYNEQFF,TGCGCCAGCAGCTCCAGGACTAGCGGGCGAAGCTCCTACAATGAGCAGTTCTTC
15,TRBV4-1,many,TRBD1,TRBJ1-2,CASSQSGGLNYGYTF,TGCGCCAGCAGCCAGTCAGGGGGCCTCAACTATGGCTACACCTTC
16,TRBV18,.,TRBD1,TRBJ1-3,CASSPTVTGVGNTIYF,TGTGCCAGCTCACCAACCGTGACAGGGGTTGGAAACACCATATATTTT
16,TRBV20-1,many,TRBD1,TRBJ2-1,CSAGGGYRGRGNEQFF,TGCAGTGCAGGGGGAGGGTACAGGGGGCGTGGAAATGAGCAGTTCTTC
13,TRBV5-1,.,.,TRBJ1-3,CASSSGTGNTIYF,TGCGCCAGCAGCTCAGGGACTGGAAACACCATATATTTT
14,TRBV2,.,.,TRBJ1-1,CASRGGSRNTEAFF,TGTGCCAGCAGGGGGGGCAGCAGGAACACTGAAGCTTTCTTT
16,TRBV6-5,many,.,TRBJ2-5,CASSYSRDTSRETQYF,TGTGCCAGCAGTTACTCCCGGGACACTTCCAGGGAGACCCAGTACTTC
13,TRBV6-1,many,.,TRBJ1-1,CASLDLKNTEAFF,TGTGCCAGCCTTGACCTGAAGAACACTGAAGCTTTCTTT
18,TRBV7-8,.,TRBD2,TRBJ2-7,CASSQDVLAGGPDYEQYF,TGCGCCAGCAGCCAAGACGTGCTAGCGGGAGGTCCTGACTACGAGCAGTACTTC
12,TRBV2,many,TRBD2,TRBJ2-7,CARSTSGYEQYF,TGTGCCAGATCGACTAGCGGCTACGAGCAGTACTTC
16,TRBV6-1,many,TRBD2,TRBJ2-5,CASSPGLAGWEETQYF,TGTGCCAGCAGTCCGGGACTAGCGGGATGGGAGGAGACCCAGTACTTC
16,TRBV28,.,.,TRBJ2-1,CASSNIREFPKNEQFF,TGTGCCAGCAGTAACATACGGGAGTTCCCCAAAAATGAGCAGTTCTTC
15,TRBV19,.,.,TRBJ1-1,CASSIPPGNPREAFF,TGTGCCAGTAGTATCCCCCCAGGTAACCCGCGTGAAGCTTTCTTT
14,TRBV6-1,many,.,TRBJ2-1,CASSGQAELNEQFF,TGTGCCAGCAGTGGACAAGCGGAGCTGAATGAGCAGTTCTTC
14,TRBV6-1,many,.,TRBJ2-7,CASSSRPGGYEQYF,TGTGCCAGCAGTTCCAGACCAGGGGGGTACGAGCAGTACTTC
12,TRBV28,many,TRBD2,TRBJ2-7,CASRGGIDEQYF,TGTGCCAGCAGGGGGGGGATAGACGAGCAGTACTTC
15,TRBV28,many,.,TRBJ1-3,CASSLRQHSGNTIYF,TGTGCCAGCAGTTTGAGACAGCACTCTGGAAACACCATATATTTT
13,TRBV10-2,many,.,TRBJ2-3,CASSVIAADTQYF,TGCGCCAGCAGTGTTATAGCAGCGGATACGCAGTATTTT
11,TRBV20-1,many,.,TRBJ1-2,CSARAPYGYTF,TGCAGTGCTAGAGCCCCATATGGCTACACCTTC
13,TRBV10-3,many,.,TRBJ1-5,CAISAGVDQPQHF,TGTGCCATCAGTGCAGGGGTCGATCAGCCCCAGCATTTT
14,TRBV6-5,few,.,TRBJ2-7,CASSYSTGSYEQCF,TGTGCCAGCAGTTACTCGACAGGCTCCTACGAGCAGTGCTTC
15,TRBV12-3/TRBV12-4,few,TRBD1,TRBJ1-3,CASRSQGAAGNTIYF,TGTGCCAGCAGATCCCAGGGGGCCGCAGGAAACACCATATATTTT
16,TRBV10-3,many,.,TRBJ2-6,CAISDNGRSGANVLTF,TGTGCCATCAGTGATAATGGCCGCTCTGGGGCCAACGTCCTGACTTTC
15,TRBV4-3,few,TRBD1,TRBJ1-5,CASSQDWAGGQPQHF,TGCGCCAGCAGCCAAGATTGGGCAGGGGGTCAGCCCCAGCATTTT
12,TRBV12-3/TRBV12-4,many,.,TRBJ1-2,CASSLDWGGYTF,TGTGCCAGCAGTTTAGATTGGGGCGGCTACACCTTC
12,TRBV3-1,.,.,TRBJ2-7,CASTHLGGEQYF,TGTGCCAGCACCCATTTAGGTGGCGAGCAGTACTTC
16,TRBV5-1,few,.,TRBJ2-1,CASSLLGGEIYNGQFF,TGCGCCAGCAGCTTGCTAGGGGGAGAGATCTACAATGGGCAGTTCTTC
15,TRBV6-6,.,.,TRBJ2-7,CASSYSIAVTNEQYF,TGTGCCAGCAGTTACTCGATTGCCGTTACGAACGAGCAGTACTTC
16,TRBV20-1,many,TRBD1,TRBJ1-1,CSARDVDRDSYTEAFF,TGCAGTGCTAGAGATGTAGATAGGGACAGTTACACTGAAGCTTTCTTT
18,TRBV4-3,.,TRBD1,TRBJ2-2,CASSRSGTGIFNTGELFF,TGCGCCAGCAGCCGCTCCGGGACAGGGATTTTTAACACCGGGGAGCTGTTTTTT
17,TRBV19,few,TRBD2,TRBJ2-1,CASSTPGLASSYNEQFF,TGTGCCAGTAGTACCCCGGGACTAGCGAGCTCCTACAATGAGCAGTTCTTC
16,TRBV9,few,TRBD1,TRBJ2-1,CASSGGQGGSYNEQFF,TGTGCCAGCAGCGGTGGACAGGGAGGTTCCTACAATGAGCAGTTCTTC
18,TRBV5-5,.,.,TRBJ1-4,CASSLDSGRATTNEKLFF,TGTGCCAGCAGCTTGGATTCGGGCAGGGCAACAACTAATGAAAAACTGTTTTTT
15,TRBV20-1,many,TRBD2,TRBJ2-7,CSATQLAGGPGEQYF,TGCAGTGCTACCCAACTAGCGGGAGGGCCGGGCGAGCAGTACTTC
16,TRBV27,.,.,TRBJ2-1,CASSSVQRSSYNEQFF,TGTGCCAGCAGTTCCGTACAGCGGAGCTCCTACAATGAGCAGTTCTTC
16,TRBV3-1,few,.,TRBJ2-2,CASSQEWYSPAGELFF,TGTGCCAGCAGTCAAGAGTGGTACAGTCCGGCCGGGGAGCTGTTTTTT
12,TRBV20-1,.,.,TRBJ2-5,CSACDYQETQYF,TGCAGTGCTTGCGACTACCAAGAGACCCAGTACTTC
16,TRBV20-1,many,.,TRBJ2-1,CSARALRELLYNEQFF,TGCAGTGCTAGAGCCTTACGGGAGTTACTCTACAATGAGCAGTTCTTC
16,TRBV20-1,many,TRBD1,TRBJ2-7,CSARLTGGVSSYEQYF,TGCAGTGCTAGACTGACAGGGGGCGTTTCGTCCTACGAGCAGTACTTC
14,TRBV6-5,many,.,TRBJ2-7,CASREVGRGDEQYF,TGTGCCAGCAGAGAGGTCGGCCGAGGGGACGAGCAGTACTTC
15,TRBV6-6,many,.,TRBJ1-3,CASSYQGRSGNTIYF,TGTGCCAGCAGTTACCAGGGGCGCTCTGGAAACACCATATATTTT
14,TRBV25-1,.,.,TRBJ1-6,CASMGQGFGSPLHF,TGTGCCAGCATGGGGCAGGGATTCGGTTCACCCCTCCACTTT
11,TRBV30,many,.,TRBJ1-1,CAWTVDTEAFF,TGTGCCTGGACGGTGGACACTGAAGCTTTCTTT
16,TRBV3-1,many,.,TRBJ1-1,CASSRTGGDLRTEAFF,TGTGCCAGCAGTCGTACAGGAGGGGATTTGCGGACTGAAGCTTTCTTT
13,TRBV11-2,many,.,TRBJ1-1,CASSFLENTEAFF,TGTGCCAGCAGCTTTCTAGAGAACACTGAAGCTTTCTTT
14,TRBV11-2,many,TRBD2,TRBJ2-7,CASSTGTTYYEQYF,TGTGCCAGCAGCACCGGGACTACTTACTACGAGCAGTACTTC
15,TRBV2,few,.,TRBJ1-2,CASSEEGTNNYGYTF,TGTGCCAGCAGTGAAGAGGGGACAAATAACTATGGCTACACCTTC
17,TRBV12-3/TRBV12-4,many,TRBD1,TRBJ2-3,CASSLLTGTGDADTQYF,TGTGCCAGCAGCCTCCTAACCGGGACAGGGGATGCAGATACGCAGTATTTT
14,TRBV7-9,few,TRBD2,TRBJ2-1,CASSSAASGTIQFF,TGTGCCAGCAGCTCCGCAGCTAGCGGGACCATACAGTTCTTC
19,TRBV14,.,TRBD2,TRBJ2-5,CACSLIGTSGSLTRETQYF,TGTGCCTGCAGCCTAATAGGGACTAGCGGGAGTTTAACTCGAGAGACCCAGTACTTC
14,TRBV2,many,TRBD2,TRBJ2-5,CASRLSGGQETQYF,TGTGCCAGCAGACTTAGCGGGGGCCAAGAGACCCAGTACTTC
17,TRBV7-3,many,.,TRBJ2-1,CASSLERIRDGYNEQFF,TGTGCCAGCAGCCTAGAACGTATACGGGACGGCTACAATGAGCAGTTCTTC
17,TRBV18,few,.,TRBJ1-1,CASSPTGLGGAGTEAFF,TGTGCCAGCTCACCCACCGGGCTCGGGGGCGCTGGCACTGAAGCTTTCTTT
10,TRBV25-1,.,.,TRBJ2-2,CASSAGGMFF,TGTGCCAGCAGTGCTGGGGGGATGTTTTTT